This T cell receptor beta chain appears in the sequencing data of a study of CD8 T cells in Susac syndrome. An amount of RNA that ranged from 0.5 to 1 ug was reverse transcribed with random hexamers. Each CDR3 protein gets one entry after TCRdb re-called the immunoSEQ multiplex PCR reads with MiXCR. Among around 23,000 distinct CDR3 sequences listed, about 94% were seen once. Regarding the study as a whole: Susac-specific public clones in total CD8+ repertoires numbered roughly 17; in CD8+ TEMRA repertoires, they numbered a few. Expansion of Susac CD8+ clones peaked in TEMRA cells and in active patients.

Turning to this clonotype: Its antigen remains unknown.

The CDR3 length is 16 residues. V gave up 2 bases and J gave up 2 bases, with 13 bases separating them. CDR1 GTSNPN and CDR2 SVGIG come from the germline V gene (reference sequence). The receptor was derived from a human donor with Susac syndrome. Sequenced sample: CD8+ T cells from PBMCs. The V and J genes are TRBV30 and TRBJ1-6, with D perhaps matching TRBD1 (5 bases). The CDR3 region is CAWSSQGTAYNSPLHF. CDR3 nucleotide sequence: TGTGCCTGGAGTTCTCAGGGCACCGCCTATAATTCACCCCTCCACTTT.